A single sample gave rise to the 30 T cell receptor beta chains below, sequenced in a study of T cell responses to AZD1222 COVID-19 vaccine. Clones were sequenced by immunoSEQ multiplex PCR, and TCRdb holds only the in-frame ones, with some missing. The sample lists 180,000 or so clones; around 94% were seen once. The sequencing here drew on peripheral blood, taken on day 0 of AZD1222 vaccination. These receptors were collected from an adult in good health.

This CDR3 reads CASSEWAGGRTGYTF. CDR3 bases: TGTGCCAGCAGTGAATGGGCCGGGGGCAGGACGGGCTACACCTTC. The chain links TRBV25-1 to TRBJ1-2; weak D call: TRBD1 (6 bases). Trimming pared 1 base from V and 8 bases from J, leaving 17 bases between. The germline V gene has CDR1 MGHDK and CDR2 SYGVNS. The CDR3 totals 15 residues.

The V and J genes are TRBV5-6 and TRBJ1-6, with 7 positions matching TRBD1. Trimming took 3 bases from V and 0 from J; bases not matched to a gene: 9. The CDR3 sequence is 18 residues long. CDR1 SGHDT and CDR2 YYEEEE come from the germline V gene. The CDR3 DNA sequence: TGTGCCAGCAGCTGGTCCGGGACAGCTAGCTCCTATAATTCACCCCTCCACTTT. Protein sequence: CASSWSGTASSYNSPLHF.

This rearrangement joins TRBV5-1 to TRBJ2-1; D call uncertain. The ends were cut back, 4 bases at V and 8 bases at J, with 19 bases in the middle. The CDR3 consists of 15 residues. Germline CDR1 is SGHRS and CDR2 is YFSETQ. CDR3 nucleotide sequence: TGCGCCAGCAGCCCCCGAGGAGATTGGTACGATGAGCAGTTCTTC. Translated: CASSPRGDWYDEQFF.

The chain is built from TRBV6-5 and TRBJ2-2; 9 bases align to TRBD1. With 10 bases clipped from V and 1 base from J, the junction kept 7 bases outside the gene matches. CDR1 MNHEY and CDR2 SVGAGI come from the germline V gene. The CDR3 covers 15 residues. In nucleotides, the CDR3 is TGTGCCATACACCGGGACAGGGTGAACACCGGGGAGCTGTTTTTT. It encodes CAIHRDRVNTGELFF.

The chain joins TRBV6-5 to TRBJ2-1; D is uncertain. Germline V CDR1 and CDR2: MNHEY, SVGAGI. The CDR3 extends over 14 amino acids. V gave up 2 bases and J gave up 1 base, with 6 bases separating them. The CDR3 sequence: CASSYVGSYNEQFF. DNA of the CDR3: TGTGCCAGCAGTTACGTTGGGTCCTACAATGAGCAGTTCTTC.

The rearrangement uses TRBV2 and TRBJ1-5; a possible D gene is TRBD1 (5 bases). The V and J ends lost 6 bases and 1 base respectively, with 13 bases between them. The CDR3 extends over 15 amino acids. In germline, CDR1 is SNHLY, CDR2 FYNNEI. The CDR3 sequence: CASSRGGVSNQPQHF. CDR3 bases: TGTGCCAGCAGCCGGGGAGGGGTAAGCAATCAGCCCCAGCATTTT.

This clone occurred once. The sample has other DNA sequences that encode this CDR3 too. The V and J genes are TRBV10-1 and TRBJ1-1; perhaps TRBD1 as D (6 bases). The germline CDR1 and CDR2 sequences are WNHNN and SYGVQD (reference sequence). V gave up 3 bases and J gave up 5 bases, with 10 bases separating them. The CDR3 length is 13 residues. The CDR3 is CASSEGGRTEAFF. CDR3 coding DNA: TGCGCCAGCAGTGAAGGGGGAAGAACTGAAGCTTTCTTT.

The CDR3, as DNA: TGTGCCAGCTCATCCGGGACGGGCAATGAGCAGTTCTTC. Translating gives CASSSGTGNEQFF. The chain has TRBV18 and TRBJ2-1; D is tentatively TRBD1 or TRBD2 (5 bases each). Trimming left V 5 bases short and J 6 bases short, with 11 bases between. The CDR3 length is 13 residues. From germline, CDR1 is KGHSH and CDR2 LQKENI.

The CDR3 DNA sequence: TGTGCCAGCTCACCCGGGCCCCAGGAGAATTCACCCCTCCACTTT. Translated, it gives CASSPGPQENSPLHF. This chain uses TRBV18 with TRBJ1-6; D gene ambiguous. The CDR3 is made up of 15 amino acids. Trimming left V 3 bases short and J 7 bases short, with 13 bases between. Germline lookup yields CDR1 KGHSH and CDR2 LQKENI.

The V call is TRBV5-5, the J call TRBJ2-4, with D unclear. The CDR3 length is 17 residues. CDR1 SGHKS and CDR2 YYEKEE come from the germline V gene (reference sequence). Trimming pared 1 base from V and 0 bases from J, leaving 14 bases between. The CDR3 protein is CASSLKLGSLAKNIQYF. The DNA for the CDR3 is TGTGCCAGCAGCTTGAAGCTCGGGTCTCTAGCCAAAAACATTCAGTACTTC.

This clone was observed once. The gene calls are TRBV18 and TRBJ1-4; D may be TRBD1 (5 bases). Germline CDR1 KGHSH, CDR2 LQKENI. Trimming left V 0 bases short and J 8 bases short, with 10 bases between. CDR3 size: 14 residues. The CDR3 DNA follows: TGTGCCAGCTCACCACCGGGGGAGAGGGAAAAACTGTTTTTT. Its translation: CASSPPGEREKLFF.

The V call is TRBV27, the J call TRBJ2-5, with 7 bases identical to TRBD2. The CDR3 has 14 amino acids. The junction had 9 bases not matched to a gene; V was cut back by 5 bases and J by 6 bases. Germline lookup yields CDR1 MNHEY and CDR2 SMNVEV (reference sequence). CDR3 protein: CASSERGVLKTQYF. DNA for the CDR3: TGTGCCAGCAGTGAGCGGGGCGTTCTAAAGACCCAGTACTTC.

V and J are TRBV18 and TRBJ2-1; D gene uncertain. CDR1 KGHSH and CDR2 LQKENI come from the germline V gene. CDR3 length: 15 residues. V dropped 3 bases and J dropped 9 bases, with 18 bases sitting between them. The CDR3 region has the DNA TGTGCCAGCTCACCCCCCGGGCTTACCTTCCCTGAGCAGTTCTTC. It translates to CASSPPGLTFPEQFF. Drawing the rest from reference TRBV18 and TRBJ2-1, the complete variable domain is NAGVMQNPRHLVRRRGQEARLRCSPMKGHSHVYWYRQLPEEGLKFMVYLQKENIIDESGMPKERFSAEFPKEGPSILRIQQVVRGDSAAYFCASSPPGLTFPEQFFGPGTRLTVL.

V gene TRBV3-1 (or the pseudogene TRBV3-2) combines with J gene TRBJ1-5; D may be TRBD1 (6 bases). Germline CDR1 reads LGHDT; CDR2 reads YNNKEL (reference sequence). This CDR3 is 15 amino acids long. Trimming took off 3 bases at V and 2 bases at J, with 11 bases between the two ends. Written as DNA, the CDR3 is TGTGCCAGCAGCCAGCAGGGGTCGGGCAATCAGCCCCAGCATTTT. Amino acids: CASSQQGSGNQPQHF.

The chain employs TRBV9 and TRBJ1-2; D is ambiguous. Per the germline V gene, CDR1 is SGDLS and CDR2 is YYNGEE. The germline V and J ends were trimmed by 6 bases and 7 bases, with 19 bases remaining between them. This CDR3 has 14 residues. The CDR3 region has the DNA TGTGCCAGCACCCCAGATCCGGGGTTTCGTGGCTACACCTTC. This codes for CASTPDPGFRGYTF.

The genes are TRBV5-1 and TRBJ1-1; 7 nucleotides line up with TRBD1. CDR3 length equals 14 residues. J lost 1 base, V lost 2 bases, and 2 bases had no gene match. Germline CDR1 is SGHRS and CDR2 is YFSETQ. The CDR3 region is CASSLGTANTEAFF. The CDR3 bases are TGCGCCAGCAGCTTAGGGACAGCGAACACTGAAGCTTTCTTT.

The V call is TRBV7-6, the J call TRBJ2-1; no clear D gene. The CDR3 length is 17 residues. CDR1 is SGHVS, CDR2 FNYEAQ, per germline. V dropped 1 base and J dropped 0 bases, with 13 bases sitting between them. The CDR3 sequence: CASSLVLAPSSYNEQFF. The CDR3 nucleotides read TGTGCCAGCAGCTTAGTCTTAGCCCCGTCCTCCTACAATGAGCAGTTCTTC.

This clone turned up a few times. The chain joins TRBV7-2 to TRBJ2-4; D possibly corresponds to TRBD2 (6 bases). Germline V gene sequence: CDR1 SGHTA, CDR2 FQGNSA. This CDR3 is 15 amino acids long. V lost 5 bases and J 6 bases, leaving 17 bases between the germline ends. Here the CDR3 DNA reads TGTGCCAGCAGCCGGGAGAGGAGCCAGGGAAACATTCAGTACTTC. This codes for CASSRERSQGNIQYF. The variable domain in full, with the rest retrieved from reference TRBV7-2 and TRBJ2-4, is GAGVSQSPSNKVTEKGKDVELRCDPISGHTALYWYRQSLGQGLEFLIYFQGNSAPDKSGLPSDRFSAERTGGSVSTLTIQRTQQEDSAVYLCASSRERSQGNIQYFGAGTRLSVL.

The chain carries TRBV15 and TRBJ1-5; tentatively, D is TRBD1 (5 bases). V dropped 6 bases and J dropped 7 bases, with 13 bases sitting between them. Germline CDR1 LNHNV, CDR2 YYDKDF (reference sequence). The CDR3 covers 13 residues. The CDR3 region is CATRRQGGQPQHF. Written as DNA, the CDR3 is TGTGCCACCAGAAGGCAGGGCGGCCAGCCCCAGCATTTT.

CDR3 region: CSVGELAGGEQYF. The CDR3 nucleotides read TGCAGCGTTGGGGAACTAGCGGGAGGCGAGCAGTACTTC. J is TRBJ2-7 and V is TRBV29-1; 12 nucleotides align to TRBD2. The CDR3 loop spans 13 amino acids. J gave up 6 bases and V 4 bases, and 4 bases lay outside the gene matches. CDR1 SQVTM and CDR2 ANQGSEA come from the germline V gene.

The CDR3 DNA sequence: TGTGCCAGCAGCTTAGCGTATCTCCGGGACAGGGATACTGAAGCTTTCTTT. As protein: CASSLAYLRDRDTEAFF. J is TRBJ1-1 and V is TRBV11-2; 9 bases match TRBD1. V shed 1 base and J 5 bases; nucleotides not matched to a gene: 11. Germline loops: CDR1 SGHAT, CDR2 FQNNGV. The CDR3 is 17 residues long.

There are a few counts of this clone. The J gene is TRBJ2-5, the V gene TRBV7-3; D might be TRBD1 or TRBD2, each matching 5 bases. CDR1 is SGHTA, CDR2 FQGTGA, per germline. V gave up 3 bases and J gave up 5 bases, with 7 bases separating them. This CDR3 has 12 amino acids. DNA for the CDR3: TGTGCCAGCAGCTTTGAGGGGGAGACCCAGTACTTC. It encodes CASSFEGETQYF. Full variable domain (rest looked up from reference TRBV7-3 and TRBJ2-5): GAGVSQTPSNKVTEKGKYVELRCDPISGHTALYWYRQSLGQGPEFLIYFQGTGAADDSGLPNDRFFAVRPEGSVSTLKIQRTERGDSAVYLCASSFEGETQYFGPGTRLLVL.

The V gene is TRBV29-1, the J gene TRBJ2-4; no reliable D call. CDR3 length: 11 amino acids. Germline-derived CDR1 and CDR2 are SQVTM and ANQGSEA. Trimming pared 7 bases from V and 5 bases from J, leaving 9 bases between. As DNA, the CDR3 is TGCAGCGGTGCGCTCGAAAACATTCAGTACTTC. Its translation is CSGALENIQYF.

V usage is TRBV19 and J usage is TRBJ2-1, with D unclear. CDR3 length: 13 residues. Germline-derived CDR1 and CDR2 are LNHDA and SQIVND (reference sequence). V was trimmed by 1 base and J by 4 bases, leaving 5 bases between them. CDR3: CASSIGSYNEQFF. The CDR3 region has the DNA TGTGCCAGTAGTATAGGCTCTTACAATGAGCAGTTCTTC.

The count of this clone is one. The chain has TRBV4-1 and TRBJ2-4; 7 bases agree with TRBD2. The CDR3 is 16 residues long. V dropped 2 bases and J dropped 0; count of bases not matched to a gene: 4. The germline V gene has CDR1 MGHRA and CDR2 YSYEKL. The CDR3 DNA is TGCGCCAGCAGCCAAACTAGCGTCTTAGCCAAAAACATTCAGTACTTC. Translated, it gives CASSQTSVLAKNIQYF.

The J gene is TRBJ2-1, the V gene TRBV19; 9 bases are shared with TRBD2. This CDR3 is 16 amino acids long. CDR1 is LNHDA, CDR2 SQIVND, per germline (reference sequence). V was pared by 6 bases and J by 2 bases, with 8 bases of the junction left unmatched. The chain's CDR3 is CASRPFSGSTYNEQFF. In DNA form, the CDR3 reads TGTGCCAGTAGGCCCTTTAGCGGGAGTACCTACAATGAGCAGTTCTTC.

The gene calls are TRBV30 and TRBJ2-5, with D maybe TRBD1 (6 bases). The germline V gene encodes CDR1 GTSNPN and CDR2 SVGIG (reference sequence). Trimming left V 1 base short and J 13 bases short, with 13 bases between. The CDR3 is 11 residues long. CDR3 nucleotide sequence: TGTGCCTGGAGTGACAGGGTGACCACGTACTTC. Its translation: CAWSDRVTTYF.

The gene calls are TRBV2 and TRBJ2-2; D might be TRBD2 (5 bases). This CDR3 spans 15 amino acids. Trimming cost V 6 bases and J 6 bases, with 17 bases left between them. Germline-derived CDR1 and CDR2 are SNHLY and FYNNEI. The CDR3 DNA is TGTGCCAGCAGGCCCAGCCTTACTAGGTCCGGGGAGCTGTTTTTT. Its translation is CASRPSLTRSGELFF.

The chain combines TRBV7-9 with TRBJ1-4; maybe TRBD1 (6 bases). V was trimmed by 0 bases and J by 7 bases, leaving 18 bases between them. The CDR3 is made up of 17 amino acids. The germline V gene has CDR1 SEHNR and CDR2 FQNEAQ (reference sequence). CDR3 protein: CASSLATGGVLSEKLFF. CDR3 in DNA: TGTGCCAGCAGCTTAGCGACGGGGGGCGTATTGTCTGAAAAACTGTTTTTT. Together with reference TRBV7-9 and TRBJ1-4, the CDR3 gives the full variable domain: DTGVSQNPRHKITKRGQNVTFRCDPISEHNRLYWYRQTLGQGPEFLTYFQNEAQLEKSRLLSDRFSAERPKGSFSTLEIQRTEQGDSAMYLCASSLATGGVLSEKLFFGSGTQLSVL.

The chain uses TRBV2 and TRBJ2-1, with D unclear. The CDR3 has 13 amino acids. With 6 bases removed from V and 10 bases from J, the gap between germline ends came to 16 bases. Germline V gene sequence: CDR1 SNHLY, CDR2 FYNNEI. Here the CDR3 DNA reads TGTGCCAGCAGGTACTTCCCCTACTACGAGCAGTTCTTC. Its translation: CASRYFPYYEQFF. Drawing the rest from reference TRBV2 and TRBJ2-1, the complete variable domain is EPEVTQTPSHQVTQMGQEVILRCVPISNHLYFYWYRQILGQKVEFLVSFYNNEISEKSEIFDDQFSVERPDGSNFTLKIRSTKLEDSAMYFCASRYFPYYEQFFGPGTRLTVL.